The clone carrying this TCR beta chain came up many times. Its antigen is currently unknown. Individual cDNA molecules each received unique molecular identifiers attached to them. TCRdb reprocessed the 5' RACE reads via MiXCR and lists one record per CDR3 protein. Altogether 25,000 to 40,000 distinct CDR3 sequences are present, roughly 4.5% being singletons, with the ten largest covering around 8%. These data come from a study of early T cells in non-severe SARS-CoV-2 infection. Study summary: Sequencing of bulk RNA from unsorted whole blood was done, without chain pairing. General study points: The VDJdb matching leaned toward anti-spike CD8 responses and overlooked private and CD4 specificities.

Germline V lookup: CDR1 MNHNS, CDR2 SASEGT. There are 12 residues in the CDR3. V shed 7 bases and J 4 bases; nucleotides not matched to a gene: 3. The specimen was whole blood. The chain links TRBV6-1 to TRBJ2-5; 7 nucleotides match TRBD2. The sequence was obtained from an adult who was a healthcare worker with PCR-confirmed SARS-CoV-2 infection or an uninfected control (not recorded which). DNA for the CDR3: TGTGCCAGCAAATCGGGGGGAGAGACCCAGTACTTC. This codes for CASKSGGETQYF.